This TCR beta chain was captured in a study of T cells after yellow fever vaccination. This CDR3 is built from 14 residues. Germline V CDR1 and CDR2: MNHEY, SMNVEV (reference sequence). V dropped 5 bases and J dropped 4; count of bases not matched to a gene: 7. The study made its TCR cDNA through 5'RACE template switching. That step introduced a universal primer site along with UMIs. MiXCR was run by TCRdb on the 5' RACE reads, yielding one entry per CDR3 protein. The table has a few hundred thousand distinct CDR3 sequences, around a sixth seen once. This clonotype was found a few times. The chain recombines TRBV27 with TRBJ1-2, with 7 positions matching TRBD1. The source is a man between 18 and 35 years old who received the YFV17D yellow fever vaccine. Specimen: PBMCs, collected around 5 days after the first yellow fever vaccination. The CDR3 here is CASSGSGGGYGYTF. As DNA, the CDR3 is TGTGCCAGCAGTGGTTCAGGGGGAGGCTATGGCTACACCTTC.